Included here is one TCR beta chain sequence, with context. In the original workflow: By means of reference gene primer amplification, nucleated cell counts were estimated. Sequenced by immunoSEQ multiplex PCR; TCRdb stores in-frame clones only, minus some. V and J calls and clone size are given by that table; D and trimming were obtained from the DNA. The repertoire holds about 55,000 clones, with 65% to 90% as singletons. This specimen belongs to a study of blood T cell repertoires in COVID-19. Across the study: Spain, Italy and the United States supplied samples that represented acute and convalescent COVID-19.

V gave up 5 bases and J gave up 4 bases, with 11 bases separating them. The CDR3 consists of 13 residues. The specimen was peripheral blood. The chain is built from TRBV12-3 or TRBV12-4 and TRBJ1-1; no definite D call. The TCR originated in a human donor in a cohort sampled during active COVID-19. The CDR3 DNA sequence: TGTGCCAGCAGTAACATTGAGGGCACTGAAGCTTTCTTT. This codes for CASSNIEGTEAFF.